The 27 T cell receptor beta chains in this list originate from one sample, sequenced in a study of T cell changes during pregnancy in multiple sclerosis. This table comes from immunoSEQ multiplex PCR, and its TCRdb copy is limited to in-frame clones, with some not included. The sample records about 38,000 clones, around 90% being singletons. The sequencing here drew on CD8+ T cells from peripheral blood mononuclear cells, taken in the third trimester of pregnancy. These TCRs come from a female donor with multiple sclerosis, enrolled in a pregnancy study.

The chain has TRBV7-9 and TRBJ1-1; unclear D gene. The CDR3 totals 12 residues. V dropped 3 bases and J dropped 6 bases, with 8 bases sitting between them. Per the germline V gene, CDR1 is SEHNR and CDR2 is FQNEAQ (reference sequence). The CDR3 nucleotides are TGTGCCAGCAGCTTCAGTATTGCTGAAGCTTTCTTT. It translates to CASSFSIAEAFF.

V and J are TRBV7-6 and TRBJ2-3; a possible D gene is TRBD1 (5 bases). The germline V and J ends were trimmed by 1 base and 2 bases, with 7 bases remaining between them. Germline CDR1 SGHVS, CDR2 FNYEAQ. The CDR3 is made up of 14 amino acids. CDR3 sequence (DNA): TGTGCCAGCAGCTTAGTTGGGGCCACAGATACGCAGTATTTT. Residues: CASSLVGATDTQYF.

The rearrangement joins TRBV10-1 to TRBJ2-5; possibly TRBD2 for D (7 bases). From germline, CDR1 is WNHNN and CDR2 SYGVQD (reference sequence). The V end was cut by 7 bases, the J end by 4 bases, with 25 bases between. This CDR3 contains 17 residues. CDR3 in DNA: TGCGCCAGCATTGGGGGGGCTTCTCAAAGGGAGAGAGAGACCCAGTACTTC. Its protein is CASIGGASQRERETQYF.

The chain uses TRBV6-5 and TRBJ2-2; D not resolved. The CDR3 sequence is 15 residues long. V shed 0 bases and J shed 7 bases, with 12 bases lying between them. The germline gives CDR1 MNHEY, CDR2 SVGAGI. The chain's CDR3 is CASSYSRSLGGELFF. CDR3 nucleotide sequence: TGTGCCAGCAGTTACTCGAGGAGTTTAGGCGGGGAGCTGTTTTTT.

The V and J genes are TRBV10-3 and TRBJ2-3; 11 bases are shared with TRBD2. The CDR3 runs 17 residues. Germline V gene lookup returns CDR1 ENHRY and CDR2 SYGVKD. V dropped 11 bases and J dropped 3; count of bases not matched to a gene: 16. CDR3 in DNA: TGTGCCTCCCACCCGGGACCATGGACTAGCGGGACAGATACGCAGTATTTT. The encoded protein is CASHPGPWTSGTDTQYF.

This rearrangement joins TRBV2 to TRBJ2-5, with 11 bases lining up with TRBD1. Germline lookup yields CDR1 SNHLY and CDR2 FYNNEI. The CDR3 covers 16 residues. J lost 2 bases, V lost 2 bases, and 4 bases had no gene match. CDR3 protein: CASSEPGQGVQETQYF. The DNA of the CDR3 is TGTGCCAGCAGTGAACCGGGACAGGGGGTTCAAGAGACCCAGTACTTC.

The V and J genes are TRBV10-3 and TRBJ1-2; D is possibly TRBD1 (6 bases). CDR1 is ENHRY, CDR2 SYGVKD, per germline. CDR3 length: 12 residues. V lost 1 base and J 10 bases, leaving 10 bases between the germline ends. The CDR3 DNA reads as TGTGCCATCAGTGAGTTGAACAGGGACTACACCTTC. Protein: CAISELNRDYTF.

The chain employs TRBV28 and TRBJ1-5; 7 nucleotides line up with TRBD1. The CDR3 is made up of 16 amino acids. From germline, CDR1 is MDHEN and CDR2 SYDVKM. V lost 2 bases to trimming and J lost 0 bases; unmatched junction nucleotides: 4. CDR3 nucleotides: TGTGCCAGCAGTTTAGCCAGACAGGGTAGCAATCAGCCCCAGCATTTT. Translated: CASSLARQGSNQPQHF.

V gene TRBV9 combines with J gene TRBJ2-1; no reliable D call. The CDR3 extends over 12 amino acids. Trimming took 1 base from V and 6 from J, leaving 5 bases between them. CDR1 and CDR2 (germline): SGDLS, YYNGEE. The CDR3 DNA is TGTGCCAGCAGCGTACGGTTCAATGAGCAGTTCTTC. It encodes CASSVRFNEQFF.

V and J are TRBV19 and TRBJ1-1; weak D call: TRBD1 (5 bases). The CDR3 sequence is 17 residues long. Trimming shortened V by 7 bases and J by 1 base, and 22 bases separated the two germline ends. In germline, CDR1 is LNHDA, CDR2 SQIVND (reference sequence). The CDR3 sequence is CASTPGGELPPNTEAFF. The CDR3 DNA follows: TGTGCCAGTACCCCCGGGGGAGAACTGCCACCGAACACTGAAGCTTTCTTT. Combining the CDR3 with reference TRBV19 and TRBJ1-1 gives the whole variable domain DGGITQSPKYLFRKEGQNVTLSCEQNLNHDAMYWYRQDPGQGLRLIYYSQIVNDFQKGDIAEGYSVSREKKESFPLTVTSAQKNPTAFYLCASTPGGELPPNTEAFFGQGTRLTVV.

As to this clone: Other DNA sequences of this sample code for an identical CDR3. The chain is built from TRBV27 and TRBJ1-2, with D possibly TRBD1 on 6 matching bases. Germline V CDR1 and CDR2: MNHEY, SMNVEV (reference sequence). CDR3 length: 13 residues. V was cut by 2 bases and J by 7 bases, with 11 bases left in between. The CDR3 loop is CASSLQGFGGYTF. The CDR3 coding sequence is TGTGCCAGCAGTTTACAGGGGTTTGGTGGCTACACCTTC.

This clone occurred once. CDR3 in amino acids: CASSLDDGGRQETQYF. The CDR3 coding sequence is TGTGCCAGCAGCTTAGACGACGGAGGGCGGCAAGAGACCCAGTACTTC. This chain links TRBV7-9 with TRBJ2-5, with D maybe TRBD2 (6 bases). The germline V gene encodes CDR1 SEHNR and CDR2 FQNEAQ (reference sequence). There are 16 residues in the CDR3. The V end lost 1 base, the J end lost 2 bases, and 14 bases lay between the germline ends.

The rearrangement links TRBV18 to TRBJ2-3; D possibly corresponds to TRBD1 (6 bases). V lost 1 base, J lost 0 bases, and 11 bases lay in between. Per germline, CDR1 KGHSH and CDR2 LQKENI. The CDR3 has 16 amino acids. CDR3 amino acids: CASSPQDRPSTDTQYF. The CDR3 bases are TGTGCCAGCTCACCACAGGACAGACCTAGCACAGATACGCAGTATTTT.

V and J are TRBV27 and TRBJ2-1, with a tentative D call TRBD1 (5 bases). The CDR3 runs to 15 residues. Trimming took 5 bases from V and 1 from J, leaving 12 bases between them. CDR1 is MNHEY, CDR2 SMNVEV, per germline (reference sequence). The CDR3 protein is CASSPDGASYNEQFF. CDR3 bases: TGTGCCAGCAGTCCTGATGGGGCATCCTACAATGAGCAGTTCTTC.

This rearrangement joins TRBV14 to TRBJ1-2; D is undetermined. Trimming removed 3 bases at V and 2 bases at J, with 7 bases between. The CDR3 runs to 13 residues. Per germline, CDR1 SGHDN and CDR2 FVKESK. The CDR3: CASSHDKNYGYTF. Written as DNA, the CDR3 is TGTGCCAGCAGCCACGACAAGAACTATGGCTACACCTTC.

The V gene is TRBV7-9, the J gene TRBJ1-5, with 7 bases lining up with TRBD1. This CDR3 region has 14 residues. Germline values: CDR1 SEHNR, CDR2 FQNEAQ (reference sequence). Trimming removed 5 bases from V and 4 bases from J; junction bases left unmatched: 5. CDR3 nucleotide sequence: TGTGCCAGCAGCGAAGACAGGGTTAATCAGCCCCAGCATTTT. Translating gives CASSEDRVNQPQHF.

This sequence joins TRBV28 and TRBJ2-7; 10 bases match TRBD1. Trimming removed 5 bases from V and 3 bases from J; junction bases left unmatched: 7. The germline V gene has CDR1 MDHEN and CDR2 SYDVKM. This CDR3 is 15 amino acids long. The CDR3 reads CASSHRDRGIYEQYF. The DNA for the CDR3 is TGTGCCAGCAGTCACCGGGACAGGGGAATCTACGAGCAGTACTTC.

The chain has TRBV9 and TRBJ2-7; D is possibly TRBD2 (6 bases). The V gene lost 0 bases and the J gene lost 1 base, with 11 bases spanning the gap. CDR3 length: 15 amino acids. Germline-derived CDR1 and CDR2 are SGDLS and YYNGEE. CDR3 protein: CASSVGGKPSYEQYF. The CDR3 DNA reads TGTGCCAGCAGCGTAGGCGGGAAACCGTCCTACGAGCAGTACTTC.

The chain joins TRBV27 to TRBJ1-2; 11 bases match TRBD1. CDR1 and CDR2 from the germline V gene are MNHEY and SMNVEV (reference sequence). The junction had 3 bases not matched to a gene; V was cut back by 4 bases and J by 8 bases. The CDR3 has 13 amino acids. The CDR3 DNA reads TGTGCCAGCAGTTGGGACAGGGGGAACGGCTACACCTTC. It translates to CASSWDRGNGYTF.

For the CDR3, the DNA is TGTGCCAGCAGCACCGGACAGGGGGCGGGTAGCACAGATACGCAGTATTTT. Amino acid sequence: CASSTGQGAGSTDTQYF. V gene TRBV11-2 combines with J gene TRBJ2-3, with 11 nucleotides matching TRBD1. Germline loops: CDR1 SGHAT, CDR2 FQNNGV. The V segment lost 5 bases and the J segment 0 bases; nucleotides outside the gene matches: 7. The CDR3 spans 17 residues.

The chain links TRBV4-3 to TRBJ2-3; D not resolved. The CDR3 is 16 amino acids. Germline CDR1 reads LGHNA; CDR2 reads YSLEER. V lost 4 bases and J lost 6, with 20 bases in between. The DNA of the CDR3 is TGCGCCAGCAGCCCTAGGTCGGATTTCCCGGTCGATACGCAGTATTTT. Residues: CASSPRSDFPVDTQYF.

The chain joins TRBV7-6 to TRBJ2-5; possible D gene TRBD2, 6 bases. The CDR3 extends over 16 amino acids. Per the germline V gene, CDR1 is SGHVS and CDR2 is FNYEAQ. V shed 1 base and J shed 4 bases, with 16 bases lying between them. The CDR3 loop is CASSLVPGLPGETQYF. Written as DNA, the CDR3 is TGTGCCAGCAGCTTAGTCCCGGGACTCCCGGGAGAGACCCAGTACTTC.

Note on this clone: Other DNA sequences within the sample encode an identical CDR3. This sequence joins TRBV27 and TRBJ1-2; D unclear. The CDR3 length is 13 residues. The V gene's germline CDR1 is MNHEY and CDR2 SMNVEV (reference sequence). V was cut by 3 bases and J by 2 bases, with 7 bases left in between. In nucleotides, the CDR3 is TGTGCCAGCAGTTTGTCCGGGAACTATGGCTACACCTTC. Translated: CASSLSGNYGYTF.

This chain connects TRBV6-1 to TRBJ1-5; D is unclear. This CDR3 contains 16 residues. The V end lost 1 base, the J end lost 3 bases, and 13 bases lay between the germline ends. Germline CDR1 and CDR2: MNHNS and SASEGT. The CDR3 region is CASSEDWRSLNQPQHF. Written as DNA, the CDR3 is TGTGCCAGCAGTGAAGATTGGAGGTCGCTCAATCAGCCCCAGCATTTT.

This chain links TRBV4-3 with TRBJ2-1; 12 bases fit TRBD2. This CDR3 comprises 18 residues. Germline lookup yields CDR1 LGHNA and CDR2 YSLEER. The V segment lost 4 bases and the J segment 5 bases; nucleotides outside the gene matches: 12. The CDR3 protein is CASSRGLAGPLENNEQFF. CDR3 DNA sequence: TGCGCCAGCAGCCGAGGACTAGCGGGGCCTCTGGAGAACAATGAGCAGTTCTTC.

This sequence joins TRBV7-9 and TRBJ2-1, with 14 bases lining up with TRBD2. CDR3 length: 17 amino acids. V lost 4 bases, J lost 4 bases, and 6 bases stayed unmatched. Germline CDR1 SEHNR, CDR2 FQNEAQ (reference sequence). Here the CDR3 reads CASSSTRLAGGYNEQFF. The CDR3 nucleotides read TGTGCCAGCAGCTCAACAAGACTAGCGGGAGGGTACAATGAGCAGTTCTTC.

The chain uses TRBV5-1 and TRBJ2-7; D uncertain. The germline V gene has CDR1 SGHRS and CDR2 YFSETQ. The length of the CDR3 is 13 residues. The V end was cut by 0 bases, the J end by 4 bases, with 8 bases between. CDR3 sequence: CASSLASTYEQYF. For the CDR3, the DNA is TGCGCCAGCAGCTTGGCCTCGACTTACGAGCAGTACTTC.